These 3 T cell receptor beta chains share one sample of origin, sequenced in a study of neurological immune-mediated disorders. TCRdb reprocessed the 5' RACE reads via MiXCR and lists one record per CDR3 protein. The profile shows more than 45,000 distinct CDR3 sequences, 10% of them singletons. Sequencing was done on a sample of PBMCs. Receptor source: a woman aged 35 to 49 with HTLV-1-associated myelopathy (HAM/TSP).

This clonotype was recorded many times. V gene TRBV10-3 combines with J gene TRBJ1-5; the D gene is possibly TRBD1 (5 bases). This CDR3 has 14 amino acids. CDR1 is ENHRY and CDR2 is SYGVKD in the germline V gene. The germline V and J ends were trimmed by 1 base and 7 bases, with 11 bases remaining between them. The CDR3 DNA follows: TGTGCCATCAGTGAGTTGGGGGTAGGACAGCCCCAGCATTTT. Its protein product is CAISELGVGQPQHF.

Many counts were recorded for this clonotype. The genes are TRBV7-8 and TRBJ1-4; 9 positions match TRBD1. The CDR3 has 19 residues. Per germline, CDR1 SGHVS and CDR2 FQNEAQ. Trimming took 1 base from V and 8 from J; bases not matched to a gene: 17. The CDR3, as DNA: TGTGCCAGCAGCTTAGACCCCGGGACAGGGAACCCAAGTAGAGAAAAACTGTTTTTT. This gives the protein CASSLDPGTGNPSREKLFF. The full variable domain, rest sourced from reference TRBV7-8 and TRBJ1-4, is GAGVSQSPRYKVAKRGQDVALRCDPISGHVSLFWYQQALGQGPEFLTYFQNEAQLDKSGLPSDRFFAERPEGSVSTLKIQRTQQEDSAVYLCASSLDPGTGNPSREKLFFGSGTQLSVL.

This chain connects TRBV9 to TRBJ2-4, with a possible D match to TRBD1 (5 bases). The CDR3 runs 15 residues. The V end lost 0 bases, the J end lost 5 bases, and 12 bases lay between the germline ends. From germline, CDR1 is SGDLS and CDR2 YYNGEE. In nucleotides, the CDR3 is TGTGCCAGCAGCGTAGATCAGGGTTGGCAAAACATTCAGTACTTC. It specifies CASSVDQGWQNIQYF.